The 31 T cell receptor beta chains below were found in one sample sequenced in a study of T cells in Graves' hyperthyroidism and ophthalmopathy. Authors of the study amplified TCR beta CDR3 regions from RNA transcripts. HTBI primers drove first-round RT-PCR of the TCR CDR3. TCRdb processed the multiplex PCR reads anew with MiXCR; each CDR3 protein has one entry. This table has about 600,000 distinct CDR3 sequences, more than 15% appearing once. Sequences were obtained from blood. The receptors were gathered from a woman in her forties with Graves' ophthalmopathy.

The genes are TRBV5-1 and TRBJ1-3; D ambiguous. The CDR3 is 15 amino acids. V lost 0 bases to trimming and J lost 2 bases, with 9 bases between them. Germline values: CDR1 SGHRS, CDR2 YFSETQ. In DNA, the CDR3 is TGCGCCAGCAGCTTGGCCGGGCAGGCTGGAAACACCATATATTTT. Amino acids: CASSLAGQAGNTIYF.

This clonotype was detected only a few times. This chain uses TRBV24-1 with TRBJ1-5; the D gene is possibly TRBD1 (5 bases). CDR3 size: 19 residues. Germline lookup yields CDR1 KGHDR and CDR2 SFDVKD. V was trimmed by 3 bases and J by 0 bases, leaving 20 bases between them. The CDR3 DNA sequence: TGTGCCACCAGTGATACGCCTTCGACAGCTTTTAATAGCAATCAGCCCCAGCATTTT. This translates into CATSDTPSTAFNSNQPQHF.

The table lists this clonotype with many counts. The V and J genes are TRBV5-1 and TRBJ2-1; 7 bases match TRBD2. The V gene end was trimmed by 6 bases and the J gene end by 0 bases; junction bases not matched to a gene: 6. The CDR3 loop spans 15 amino acids. Germline V gives CDR1 SGHRS, CDR2 YFSETQ. CDR3 nucleotides: TGCGCCAGCACCCTAGCGGATTTCTCCTACAATGAGCAGTTCTTC. Translating it yields CASTLADFSYNEQFF.

The J gene is TRBJ2-1, the V gene TRBV2; 9 bases are shared with TRBD1. V trimming: 3 bases; J trimming: 8 bases; junction bases outside the gene matches: 8. This CDR3 is built from 15 residues. Germline CDR1 is SNHLY and CDR2 is FYNNEI. CDR3 in DNA: TGTGCCAGCAGTGATGACAGGGGGACTGTGGATGAGCAGTTCTTC. As protein: CASSDDRGTVDEQFF.

This clonotype was counted many times. V usage is TRBV7-9 and J usage is TRBJ2-3; D is unclear. The CDR3 length is 16 residues. CDR1 SEHNR and CDR2 FQNEAQ come from the germline V gene (reference sequence). V was pared by 0 bases and J by 2 bases, with 12 bases between. Written as DNA, the CDR3 is TGTGCCAGCAGCTTAGCTATTGGGTCAGACACAGATACGCAGTATTTT. It specifies CASSLAIGSDTDTQYF.

This clonotype turned up a few times. This rearrangement joins TRBV9 to TRBJ2-3, with D unresolved. The CDR3 length is 15 residues. Trimming stripped 0 bases from V and 2 bases from J, with 10 bases between. Germline V lookup: CDR1 SGDLS, CDR2 YYNGEE. This chain's CDR3 is CASSVAPLNTDTQYF. The CDR3 region has the DNA TGTGCCAGCAGCGTAGCGCCCCTAAACACAGATACGCAGTATTTT.

This clonotype was counted at least ten times. This chain uses TRBV10-2 with TRBJ2-3, with a tentative D call TRBD2 (6 bases). CDR3 length equals 16 residues. The V gene lost 4 bases and the J gene lost 1 base, with 15 bases spanning the gap. CDR1 and CDR2 (germline): WSHSY, SAAADI. This CDR3 reads CASSATSRTRTDTQYF. The CDR3 coding sequence is TGCGCCAGCAGTGCTACTAGCCGCACCCGCACAGATACGCAGTATTTT.

This clonotype appeared a single time. This may be a read error, as it is one base from a much larger clone. V and J are TRBV2 and TRBJ1-4; a weak D match, TRBD1 (5 bases). This CDR3 comprises 14 residues. Trimming cost V 3 bases and J 8 bases, with 13 bases left between them. The germline CDR1 and CDR2 sequences are SNHLY and FYNNEI. The CDR3 DNA is TGTGCCAGCAGTGAGGGGCGGGCCGGCGAAAAACTGTTTTTT. This gives the protein CASSEGRAGEKLFF.

This clonotype has ten or more counts. The V gene is TRBV10-3, the J gene TRBJ2-5; 8 nucleotides agree with TRBD1. V trimming: 8 bases; J trimming: 5 bases; junction bases outside the gene matches: 10. Germline V CDR1 and CDR2: ENHRY, SYGVKD. The CDR3 runs 14 residues. Here the CDR3 reads CAIRKGQVDETQYF. CDR3 nucleotides: TGTGCCATCCGGAAGGGACAGGTGGACGAGACCCAGTACTTC.

CDR3 in DNA: TGCGCCAGCAGTGAGAGGTGGCCCAACTCCTACAATGAGCAGTTCTTC. It translates to CASSERWPNSYNEQFF. The gene calls are TRBV10-2 and TRBJ2-1; no reliable D call. V was shortened by 2 bases and J by 0 bases, with 11 bases between the two germline ends. CDR3 length equals 16 residues. Germline V CDR1 and CDR2: WSHSY, SAAADI.

This clonotype has ten or more counts. The DNA of the CDR3 is TGTGCCAGCAGCTTAGGAGGCTTCGATGGCTACACCTTC. It yields the protein CASSLGGFDGYTF. The chain combines TRBV11-2 with TRBJ1-2; no firm D call. The CDR3 runs to 13 residues. V lost 1 base and J 6 bases, leaving 9 bases between the germline ends. CDR1 is SGHAT, CDR2 FQNNGV, per germline.

The J gene is TRBJ1-5, the V gene TRBV6-1; 11 nucleotides match TRBD1. Germline lookup yields CDR1 MNHNS and CDR2 SASEGT. V was pared by 6 bases and J by 5 bases, with 6 bases of the junction left unmatched. The CDR3 spans 15 residues. In nucleotides, the CDR3 is TGTGCCAGCAGACCGGACAGGGGGCCCTATCAGCCCCAGCATTTT. This gives the protein CASRPDRGPYQPQHF.

This clonotype was seen ten or more times. The V and J genes are TRBV18 and TRBJ2-2, with a weak D call TRBD1 (5 bases). This CDR3 region has 13 residues. Trimming took 1 base from V and 5 from J, leaving 5 bases between them. Germline CDR1 reads KGHSH; CDR2 reads LQKENI. The DNA for the CDR3 is TGTGCCAGCTCACCACAGGGGACCGGGGAGCTGTTTTTT. Amino acids: CASSPQGTGELFF.

This clonotype was counted only a few times. The gene calls are TRBV5-1 and TRBJ2-2, with D hard to call. Germline values: CDR1 SGHRS, CDR2 YFSETQ. The ends were cut back, 2 bases at V and 0 bases at J, with 8 bases in the middle. The CDR3 runs to 15 residues. The CDR3 spells CASSFHNPNTGELFF. DNA for the CDR3: TGCGCCAGCAGCTTCCACAACCCGAACACCGGGGAGCTGTTTTTT.

The chain joins TRBV29-1 to TRBJ2-7; 11 nucleotides align to TRBD1. The V segment lost 6 bases and the J segment 2 bases; nucleotides outside the gene matches: 3. The CDR3 sequence is 13 residues long. Germline values: CDR1 SQVTM, CDR2 ANQGSEA. The chain's CDR3 is CSVAGQGAYEQYF. CDR3 in DNA: TGCAGCGTCGCGGGACAGGGGGCCTACGAGCAGTACTTC.

Comment on this clonotype: A much larger clone lies one base from this, so it may be a read error. The chain is built from TRBV7-9 and TRBJ1-2; D is unclear. The CDR3 runs to 13 residues. The V and J ends lost 0 bases and 8 bases respectively, with 10 bases between them. Germline V CDR1 and CDR2: SEHNR, FQNEAQ (reference sequence). CDR3 protein: CASSLALSRGYTF. For the CDR3, the DNA is TGTGCCAGCAGCTTAGCGTTGAGTCGGGGCTACACCTTC.

The CDR3 nucleotides are TGTGCCAGCAGCCAAGATGCGGATAGCACAGATACGCAGTATTTT. Its protein is CASSQDADSTDTQYF. The genes are TRBV4-2 and TRBJ2-3, with D unresolved. Per germline, CDR1 LGHNA and CDR2 YNFKEQ. This CDR3 is 15 amino acids long. V lost 0 bases and J lost 0, with 7 bases in between.

This chain connects TRBV10-3 to TRBJ2-2, with no clear D. Germline-derived CDR1 and CDR2 are ENHRY and SYGVKD. CDR3 length equals 13 residues. V lost 2 bases, J lost 3 bases, and 4 bases lay in between. The DNA for the CDR3 is TGTGCCATCAGTGAGCAAGACACCGGGGAGCTGTTTTTT. As protein: CAISEQDTGELFF.

The genes are TRBV27 and TRBJ2-1; TRBD1 matches at 9 bases. V lost 6 bases and J lost 4; bases outside the gene matches: 10. CDR3 length equals 16 residues. The germline gives CDR1 MNHEY, CDR2 SMNVEV (reference sequence). The CDR3: CASSATGGASYNEQFF. In DNA form, the CDR3 reads TGTGCCAGCAGCGCCACAGGGGGCGCTTCTTACAATGAGCAGTTCTTC.

This clonotype was counted many times. DNA for the CDR3: TGTGCCAGCAGCGGGCCGAGGGTAACTGAAGCTTTCTTT. Its translation: CASSGPRVTEAFF. This chain joins TRBV9 and TRBJ1-1; D is uncertain. V dropped 3 bases and J dropped 5 bases, with 11 bases sitting between them. The CDR3 sequence is 13 residues long. Germline loops: CDR1 SGDLS, CDR2 YYNGEE.

This clonotype was seen a few times. The chain couples TRBV18 to TRBJ1-1; no clear D. Germline CDR1 and CDR2: KGHSH and LQKENI. This CDR3 is built from 15 residues. Trimming stripped 8 bases from V and 0 bases from J, with 16 bases between. The CDR3 coding sequence is TGTGCCAGCGCGAGCGGAGGGTTGATGAACACTGAAGCTTTCTTT. This sequence encodes CASASGGLMNTEAFF.

This clonotype appeared many times. This chain links TRBV7-9 with TRBJ2-7; 10 nucleotides align to TRBD2. The V segment lost 4 bases and the J segment 5 bases; nucleotides outside the gene matches: 8. The germline CDR1 and CDR2 sequences are SEHNR and FQNEAQ (reference sequence). This CDR3 spans 15 amino acids. In DNA, the CDR3 is TGTGCCAGCAGCTCTCCGGGACTAGCGATTAACGAGCAGTACTTC. This codes for CASSSPGLAINEQYF.

This clonotype was counted only a few times. The rearrangement joins TRBV20-1 to TRBJ2-1; 7 bases match TRBD1. Unmatched junction bases numbered 9, after V lost 0 bases and J lost 7 bases. From germline, CDR1 is DFQATT and CDR2 SNEGSKA (reference sequence). This CDR3 is 15 amino acids long. CDR3 sequence (DNA): TGCAGTGCTAGAGAACAGGGGCGTCGAGATAATGAGCAGTTCTTC. Its translation is CSAREQGRRDNEQFF.

The J gene is TRBJ2-1, the V gene TRBV24-1, with D perhaps TRBD1 or TRBD2 (5 bases each). The CDR3 runs to 13 residues. CDR1 and CDR2 from the germline V gene are KGHDR and SFDVKD. V dropped 6 bases and J dropped 6 bases, with 11 bases sitting between them. As DNA, the CDR3 is TGTGCCACCAGTCGGGACGCCTTCAATGAGCAGTTCTTC. Translating gives CATSRDAFNEQFF.

This chain connects TRBV20-1 to TRBJ2-3; TRBD2 matches at 8 bases. The germline V gene encodes CDR1 DFQATT and CDR2 SNEGSKA (reference sequence). V gave up 5 bases and J gave up 1 base; unmatched junction bases: 11. The CDR3 has 16 amino acids. CDR3 sequence (DNA): TGCAGTGCTCCAGGTATAAGCGGGAGTGGCACAGATACGCAGTATTTT. Protein: CSAPGISGSGTDTQYF.

J is TRBJ2-1 and V is TRBV14; either TRBD1 or TRBD2 may fit D (5 bases each). Germline loops: CDR1 SGHDN, CDR2 FVKESK. With 1 base removed from V and 6 bases from J, the gap between germline ends came to 13 bases. The CDR3 covers 15 residues. CDR3 residues: CASSQVGGVGNEQFF. Written as DNA, the CDR3 is TGTGCCAGCAGCCAAGTTGGGGGAGTAGGCAATGAGCAGTTCTTC.

This clonotype has a count of ten or more. The V call is TRBV2, the J call TRBJ2-1; D tentatively fits TRBD1 or TRBD2 (5 bases each). Germline CDR1 SNHLY, CDR2 FYNNEI. The V gene lost 3 bases and the J gene lost 9 bases, with 15 bases spanning the gap. This CDR3 contains 14 residues. For the CDR3, the DNA is TGTGCCAGCAGTGAGGGGACGCAATCCGGTGAGCAGTTCTTC. This encodes CASSEGTQSGEQFF.

In regard to this clonotype: A much larger clone differs from this one at a single base, so this may be a read error. The rearrangement links TRBV10-3 to TRBJ2-1; D tentatively reads TRBD1 or TRBD2 (5 bases each). V was trimmed by 4 bases and J by 7 bases, leaving 14 bases between them. The CDR3 consists of 14 residues. Germline values: CDR1 ENHRY, CDR2 SYGVKD. The CDR3 loop is CAISARGNENEQFF. The CDR3 DNA reads TGTGCCATCAGTGCGAGGGGCAACGAGAATGAGCAGTTCTTC.

This clonotype was detected only a few times. The CDR3: CASREGRQNNSPLHF. The DNA for the CDR3 is TGTGCCAGCCGCGAGGGGAGGCAGAATAATTCACCCCTCCACTTT. This chain uses TRBV2 with TRBJ1-6; TRBD1 is a possible D gene (5 bases). V was pared by 8 bases and J by 5 bases, with 16 bases between. CDR3 length: 15 amino acids. Germline lookup yields CDR1 SNHLY and CDR2 FYNNEI.

In regard to this clonotype: At one end, the junction sequence differs from germline, possibly due to a read error. The chain joins TRBV27 to TRBJ2-1; possibly TRBD1 for D (6 bases). From germline, CDR1 is MNHEY and CDR2 SMNVEV (reference sequence). The CDR3 has 12 amino acids. As DNA, the CDR3 is TGTACCAGCAGTCCCCAGGGGAATGAGCAGTTCTTC. Translated, it gives CTSSPQGNEQFF.

On this clonotype itself: This could be a read error, since a much larger clone is one nucleotide away. The gene calls are TRBV11-2 and TRBJ1-4; 7 nucleotides agree with TRBD1. The germline CDR1 and CDR2 sequences are SGHAT and FQNNGV. The length of the CDR3 is 15 residues. CDR3 coding DNA: TGTGCCAGCAGCATGGACAGGTTAACGGTTGAAAAACCGTTTTTT. This encodes CASSMDRLTVEKPFF.